The 5 T cell receptor beta chains in this list originate from one sample, sequenced in a study of blood T cell repertoires in COVID-19. The repertoire was sequenced with immunoSEQ multiplex PCR; TCRdb's copy has only in-frame clones and lacks some. This repertoire shows about 59,000 clones, less than 75% found once; its top ten account for more than 15%. The sequencing sample was made of peripheral blood. The receptors shown here come from a woman aged 45-65 years with active or convalescent COVID-19.

The chain carries TRBV7-8 and TRBJ1-2, with D unclear. The CDR3 sequence is 15 residues long. Germline CDR1 is SGHVS and CDR2 is FQNEAQ. Trimming took 5 bases from V and 8 from J, leaving 21 bases between them. CDR3 region: CASSPVRTSGGGYTF. The CDR3 DNA is TGTGCCAGCAGCCCGGTCCGGACCAGCGGAGGGGGCTACACCTTC.

The CDR3 bases are TGTGCCAGCAGCTTACAGGGTAGGTCCTACGAGCAGTACTTC. Translated: CASSLQGRSYEQYF. V gene TRBV7-2 combines with J gene TRBJ2-7; the D gene is possibly TRBD1 (5 bases). The CDR3 contains 14 residues. Germline values: CDR1 SGHTA, CDR2 FQGNSA. Trimming stripped 2 bases from V and 1 base from J, with 9 bases between. The variable domain in full, with the rest retrieved from reference TRBV7-2 and TRBJ2-7, is GAGVSQSPSNKVTEKGKDVELRCDPISGHTALYWYRQSLGQGLEFLIYFQGNSAPDKSGLPSDRFSAERTGGSVSTLTIQRTQQEDSAVYLCASSLQGRSYEQYFGPGTRLTVT.

The rearrangement uses TRBV28 and TRBJ2-7; 8 bases are a match to TRBD2. V shed 8 bases and J 9 bases; nucleotides not matched to a gene: 21. Germline CDR1 MDHEN, CDR2 SYDVKM. The CDR3 is 16 residues long. As DNA, the CDR3 is TGTGCCAGCCTACGCGGGGGTACCCGGGGGGGAGTCGGGCAGTACTTC. It is translated as CASLRGGTRGGVGQYF.

This chain connects TRBV27 to TRBJ2-5; D perhaps matches TRBD1 (6 bases). This CDR3 has 14 amino acids. V was shortened by 5 bases and J by 4 bases, with 14 bases between the two germline ends. Germline lookup yields CDR1 MNHEY and CDR2 SMNVEV (reference sequence). CDR3 loop: CASSAYRARETQYF. The CDR3 DNA reads as TGTGCCAGCAGTGCGTACAGGGCCCGAGAGACCCAGTACTTC.

This rearrangement joins TRBV10-3 to TRBJ2-2; maybe TRBD1 (6 bases). Between the trimmed V and J ends, which lost 3 bases and 4 bases, there was a span of 12 bases. CDR1 is ENHRY, CDR2 SYGVKD, per germline. The CDR3 loop spans 15 amino acids. Here the CDR3 DNA reads TGTGCCATCAGTGAACAACAAGGGGGCACCGGGGAGCTGTTTTTT. Translated: CAISEQQGGTGELFF.